This T cell receptor (beta chain) comes out of a study of blood T cell repertoires in COVID-19. Data came from immunoSEQ multiplex PCR; TCRdb stores just in-frame clones and leaves some out. The sample has some 320,000 clones; about 82% are singletons. This clone was observed once. The CDR3 is made up of 14 amino acids. Germline assignment: CDR1 SGDLS and CDR2 YYNGEE. V was pared by 3 bases and J by 10 bases, with 14 bases between. Material: peripheral blood. This receptor was taken from a human donor in a cohort sampled during active COVID-19. The V call is TRBV9, the J call TRBJ1-6, with D tentatively TRBD1 (6 bases). The CDR3 coding sequence is TGTGCCAGCAGCGCTACAGGGAATGGCTCACCCCTCCACTTT. Amino acid sequence: CASSATGNGSPLHF. The full variable domain, rest sourced from reference TRBV9 and TRBJ1-6, is DSGVTQTPKHLITATGQRVTLRCSPRSGDLSVYWYQQSLDQGLQFLIQYYNGEERAKGNILERFSAQQFPDLHSELNLSSLELGDSALYFCASSATGNGSPLHFGNGTRLTVT.